These 12 T cell receptor beta chains were all obtained from the same sample, sequenced in a study of Ad26.COV2.S vaccination and SARS-CoV-2 variants. Generated by immunoSEQ multiplex PCR, the TCRdb table keeps only in-frame clones and is missing some. The sample contains around 270,000 clones, around 90% of which appear only once. Treatment specified: 15 to 20 received Ad26.COV2.S at low or high dose, single or two shots; a few received placebo; per-sample allocation not given. After the first vaccine or placebo injection, samples were drawn on day 63. Sequenced material: peripheral blood, taken in a trial of Ad26.COV2.S vaccine versus placebo. The source of these receptors is a person between 18 and 59 years old who received the Ad26.COV2.S COVID-19 vaccine or a placebo.

The genes are TRBV6-5 and TRBJ2-3; D is uncertain. Per germline, CDR1 MNHEY and CDR2 SVGAGI. The CDR3 has 14 amino acids. Trimming took off 4 bases at V and 6 bases at J, with 14 bases between the two ends. In nucleotides, the CDR3 is TGTGCCAGCAGTTCGAATTACGCGGAGGATACGCAGTATTTT. Protein product: CASSSNYAEDTQYF.

The chain joins TRBV24-1 to TRBJ2-2, with 9 bases matching TRBD1. Trimming took 5 bases from V and 4 from J; bases not matched to a gene: 7. The germline CDR1 and CDR2 sequences are KGHDR and SFDVKD. This CDR3 spans 16 amino acids. The CDR3: CATSVKPGQGTGELFF. In nucleotides, the CDR3 is TGTGCCACCAGTGTCAAACCGGGACAGGGCACCGGGGAGCTGTTTTTT.

The rearrangement uses TRBV7-2 and TRBJ1-3, with D uncertain. This CDR3 is built from 16 residues. Trimming shortened V by 4 bases and J by 6 bases, and 19 bases separated the two germline ends. CDR1 is SGHTA and CDR2 is FQGNSA in the germline V gene. The CDR3: CASSSFAAVRENTIYF. CDR3 DNA: TGTGCCAGCAGCTCGTTCGCCGCGGTGAGGGAAAACACCATATATTTT.

The chain has TRBV9 and TRBJ2-1; 10 bases map to TRBD2. CDR1 and CDR2 (germline): SGDLS, YYNGEE. There are 13 residues in the CDR3. After removal of 4 bases from V and 9 bases from J, the junction contained 4 bases not matched to a gene. In DNA, the CDR3 is TGTGCCAGCAGCCCCATAGCGGGAGGTGAGCAGTTCTTC. Protein: CASSPIAGGEQFF.

The chain has TRBV19 and TRBJ2-3, with a weak D call TRBD1 (6 bases). Germline assignment: CDR1 LNHDA and CDR2 SQIVND (reference sequence). The CDR3 totals 17 residues. Trimming took off 5 bases at V and 2 bases at J, with 20 bases between the two ends. This CDR3 reads CASSGDRLKPDTDTQYF. CDR3 in DNA: TGTGCCAGTAGTGGTGACAGGCTGAAACCAGACACAGATACGCAGTATTTT.

The chain couples TRBV5-4 to TRBJ2-1, with 13 bases lining up with TRBD2. CDR3 length equals 18 residues. Germline V gives CDR1 SGHNT, CDR2 YYREEE (reference sequence). With 0 bases clipped from V and 0 bases from J, the junction kept 3 bases outside the gene matches. In nucleotides, the CDR3 is TGTGCCAGCAGCTTGGGACTAGCGGGAGGCCGCTCCTACAATGAGCAGTTCTTC. It yields the protein CASSLGLAGGRSYNEQFF.

Here the CDR3 reads CASSYSGPAGNTIYF. The CDR3 DNA reads as TGTGCCAGCAGTTACTCTGGTCCCGCTGGAAACACCATATATTTT. The J gene is TRBJ1-3, the V gene TRBV6-2 or TRBV6-3; D call uncertain. The CDR3 runs to 15 residues. The V end lost 0 bases, the J end lost 2 bases, and 8 bases lay between the germline ends. Germline V gene lookup returns CDR1 MNHEY and CDR2 SVGEGT.

This clone was counted between two and nine times. The chain recombines TRBV29-1 with TRBJ2-1; no reliable D call. V lost 3 bases, J lost 4 bases, and 7 bases lay in between. In germline, CDR1 is SQVTM, CDR2 ANQGSEA. This CDR3 is built from 12 residues. The CDR3 nucleotides read TGCAGCGTTGAGCCAGATTACAATGAGCAGTTCTTC. It yields the protein CSVEPDYNEQFF.

The V call is TRBV30, the J call TRBJ1-4; tentatively, D is TRBD1 (6 bases). The germline V gene has CDR1 GTSNPN and CDR2 SVGIG (reference sequence). Trimming removed 3 bases from V and 4 bases from J, with 12 bases in between. The CDR3 has 14 residues. The CDR3 protein is CAWRPGAGNEKLFF. For the CDR3, the DNA is TGTGCCTGGAGGCCGGGGGCCGGTAATGAAAAACTGTTTTTT.

This chain joins TRBV9 and TRBJ1-2; no clear D gene. Deletions cut 4 bases from V and 6 bases from J, with 13 bases between. The germline V gene encodes CDR1 SGDLS and CDR2 YYNGEE. The CDR3 spans 13 residues. DNA for the CDR3: TGTGCCAGCAGCCCCCGGACGGGGAATGGCTACACCTTC. This sequence encodes CASSPRTGNGYTF.

There are many counts of this clone. This chain uses TRBV18 with TRBJ2-5; a possible D gene is TRBD2 (5 bases). In germline, CDR1 is KGHSH, CDR2 LQKENI. The CDR3 covers 15 residues. Trimming shortened V by 1 base and J by 4 bases, and 13 bases separated the two germline ends. DNA of the CDR3: TGTGCCAGCTCACCACTTCATGCGGGCGGAGAGACCCAGTACTTC. This gives the protein CASSPLHAGGETQYF.

The genes are TRBV7-2 and TRBJ1-4; the D gene is possibly TRBD1 (5 bases). The CDR3 spans 16 residues. The germline gives CDR1 SGHTA, CDR2 FQGNSA. V was trimmed by 2 bases and J by 1 base, leaving 11 bases between them. The CDR3 DNA reads as TGTGCCAGCAGCTTATCAAAGGGACGAACTAATGAAAAACTGTTTTTT. Translation gives CASSLSKGRTNEKLFF.